This T cell receptor beta chain was captured by sequencing in a study of blood T cell repertoires in COVID-19. Sequencing was performed with immunoSEQ multiplex PCR; in TCRdb, only in-frame clones are kept and a portion is missing. The data show under 450,000 clones, with 80% to 85% seen just once and approximately 5% held by the top ten. The V end lost 2 bases, the J end lost 7 bases, and 14 bases lay between the germline ends. From germline, CDR1 is MNHEY and CDR2 SVGAGI. The CDR3 covers 14 residues. Sequencing used PBMCs or T cells enriched from blood (not recorded which). The chain has TRBV6-5 and TRBJ1-2, with D possibly TRBD1 on 5 matching bases. The clonotype originates from a woman aged 45-65 years who had recovered from COVID-19. Here the CDR3 DNA reads TGTGCCAGCAGTTACCGGGGGAGGCGGGGTGGCTACACCTTC. Translating it yields CASSYRGRRGGYTF.